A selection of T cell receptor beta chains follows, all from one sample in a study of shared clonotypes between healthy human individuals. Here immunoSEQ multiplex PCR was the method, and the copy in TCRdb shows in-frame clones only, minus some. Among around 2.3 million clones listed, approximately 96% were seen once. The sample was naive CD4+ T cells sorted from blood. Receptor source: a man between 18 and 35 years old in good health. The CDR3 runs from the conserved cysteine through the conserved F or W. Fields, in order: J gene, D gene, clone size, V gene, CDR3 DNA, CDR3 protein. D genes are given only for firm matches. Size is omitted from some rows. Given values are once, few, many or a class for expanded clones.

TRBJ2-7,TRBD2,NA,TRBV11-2,TGTGCCAGCAGTAATAGCGGGGGATCCGACGAGCAGTACTTC,CASSNSGGSDEQYF
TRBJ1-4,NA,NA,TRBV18,TGTGCCAGCTCACCGACAGCCGAAAATGAAAAACTGTTTTTT,CASSPTAENEKLFF
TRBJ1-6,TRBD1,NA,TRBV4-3,TGCGCCAGCAGCCGCTACTTATTAGGGACAGATAATAATTCACCCCTCCACTTT,CASSRYLLGTDNNSPLHF
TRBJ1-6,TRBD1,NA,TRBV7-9,TGTGCCAGCAGCCCGTCATTATTGGGACAGGGGGCTAATTCACCCCTCCACTTT,CASSPSLLGQGANSPLHF
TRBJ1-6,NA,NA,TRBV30,TGTGCCTGGAGAGGCAGTCTTAATTCACCCCTCCACTTT,CAWRGSLNSPLHF
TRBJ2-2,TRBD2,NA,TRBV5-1,TGCGCCAGCAGCTTTCTAGCGGGAGGGCCCGGGGAGCTGTTTTTT,CASSFLAGGPGELFF
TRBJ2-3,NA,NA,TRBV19,TGTGCCAGTAGCGCTACAGGGACAGATACGCAGTATTTT,CASSATGTDTQYF
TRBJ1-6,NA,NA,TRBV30,TGTGCCTGGAACCATAACAATTCACCCCTCCACTTT,CAWNHNNSPLHF
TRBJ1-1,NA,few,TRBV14,TGTGCCAGCAGCCAAGCCTATCCGCATGAAGCTTTCTTT,CASSQAYPHEAFF
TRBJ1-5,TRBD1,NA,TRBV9,TGTGCCAGCAGCGTAGGGGAAGGGGGCGGCAATCAGCCCCAGCATTTT,CASSVGEGGGNQPQHF
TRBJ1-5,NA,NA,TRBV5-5,TGTGCCAGCAGCTTGGGAGGGCGGGGCAGCAATCAGCCCCAGCATTTT,CASSLGGRGSNQPQHF
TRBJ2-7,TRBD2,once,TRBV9,TGTGCCAGCAGCGTAAGTCCGACTAGCGGGAACTACGAGCAGTACTTC,CASSVSPTSGNYEQYF
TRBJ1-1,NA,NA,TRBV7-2,TGTGCCAGCAGCTTAGCTTCTGGGGCGAACACTGAAGCTTTCTTT,CASSLASGANTEAFF
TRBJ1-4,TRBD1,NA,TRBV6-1,TGTGCCAGCAGTGAAATTGGGAGACAGGGGCGTGAAAAACTGTTTTTT,CASSEIGRQGREKLFF
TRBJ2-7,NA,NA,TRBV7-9,TGTGCCAGCAGCTTAGGGGATGGTTCCTACGAGCAGTACTTC,CASSLGDGSYEQYF
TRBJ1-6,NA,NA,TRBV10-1,TGCGCCAGCAGTGGACAGATCAATTCACCCCTCCACTTT,CASSGQINSPLHF
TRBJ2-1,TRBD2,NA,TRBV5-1,TGCGCCAGCAGCTTGGCTAGCGGGATGTCAAGAAATGAGCAGTTCTTC,CASSLASGMSRNEQFF
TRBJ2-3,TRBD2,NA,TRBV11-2,TGTGCCAGCAGCTTAGCAGCGGGGGCCCGCACAGATACGCAGTATTTT,CASSLAAGARTDTQYF
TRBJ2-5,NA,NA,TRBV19,TGTGCCAGTAGGGCTTCTGGGGAGACCCAGTACTTC,CASRASGETQYF
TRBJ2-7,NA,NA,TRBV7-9,TGTGCCAGCAGCCGCCACTACGAGCAGTACTTC,CASSRHYEQYF
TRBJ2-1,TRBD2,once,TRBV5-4,TGTGCCAGCAGTGGAGGACTAGCGGGCAATGAGCAGTTCTTC,CASSGGLAGNEQFF
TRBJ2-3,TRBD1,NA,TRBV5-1,TGCGCCAGCAGTTCTAAGTGGACAGGGACAGATACGCAGTATTTT,CASSSKWTGTDTQYF
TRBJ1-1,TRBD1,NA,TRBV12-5,TGTGCTAGTGGTTTGGGCCGGGACAGGAACCTCATGAACACTGAAGCTTTCTTT,CASGLGRDRNLMNTEAFF
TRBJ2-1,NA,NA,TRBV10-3,TGTGCCATCTCGGGACTAGGGGGCGATGAGCAGTTCTTC,CAISGLGGDEQFF
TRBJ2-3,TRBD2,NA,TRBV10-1,TGCGCCAGCAGTGAGGTCCTAGCGGGGGGCACAGATACGCAGTATTTT,CASSEVLAGGTDTQYF
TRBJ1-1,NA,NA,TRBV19,TGTGCCAGTAAGGCCGGACACACTGAAGCTTTCTTT,CASKAGHTEAFF
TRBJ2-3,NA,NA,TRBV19,TGTGCCAGTAGTACACGTCGGAGAGAAGATACGCAGTATTTT,CASSTRRREDTQYF
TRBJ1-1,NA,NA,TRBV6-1,TGTGCCAGCAGTGTAGGGGTGTGGGCTGAAGCTTTCTTT,CASSVGVWAEAFF
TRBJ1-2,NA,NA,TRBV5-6,TGTGCCAGCAGCTTGGCAGTAGGAGCTGGCTACACCTTC,CASSLAVGAGYTF
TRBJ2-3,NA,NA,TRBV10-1,TGCGCCAGCAGTGATTTCAGGGCTAGCACAGATACGCAGTATTTT,CASSDFRASTDTQYF
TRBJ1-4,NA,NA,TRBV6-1,TGTGCCAGCAGTGCCTCGATGGGAAAACTGTTTTTT,CASSASMGKLFF
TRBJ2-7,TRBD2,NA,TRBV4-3,TGCGCCAGCAGCCAAGGGGGTAGCGGGAGTTTCGAGCAGTACTTC,CASSQGGSGSFEQYF
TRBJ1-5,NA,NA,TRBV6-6,TGTGCCAGCGAGGGGGATAGCAATCAGCCCCAGCATTTT,CASEGDSNQPQHF
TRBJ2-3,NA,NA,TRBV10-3,TGTGCCTCGATTAGCCGCCCCACAGGCCAAGCCACAGATACGCAGTATTTT,CASISRPTGQATDTQYF
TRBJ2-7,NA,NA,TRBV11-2,TGTGCCAGCAGCTTACTCACTAGCAAGATCCACTACGAGCAGTACTTC,CASSLLTSKIHYEQYF